This entry lists 28 T cell receptor beta chains sequenced from one sample in a study of T-cell reconstitution after alpha-beta-depleted transplantation in children. The TCRbeta library incorporated unique molecular identifiers. TCRdb analysed the PCR reads with MiXCR anew, one entry per CDR3 protein. The table lists a few hundred thousand distinct CDR3 sequences, over 25% of them singletons. This material consisted of PBMCs, taken before TCRalphabeta/CD19-depleted stem cell transplant. The receptors were sampled from a boy under two years old with Wiskott-Aldrich syndrome, due to receive a stem cell transplant.

This clonotype came up once. An end of the junction does not agree with germline; a read error may underlie this. The V and J genes are TRBV14 and TRBJ2-5; D uncertain. The CDR3 extends over 14 amino acids. The germline V gene has CDR1 SGHDN and CDR2 FVKESK. The CDR3 is CASSQGMDLTTQYF. CDR3 coding DNA: TGTGCCAGCAGTCAAGGGATGGACCTGACGACCCAGTACTTC.

This chain uses TRBV7-9 with TRBJ2-7, with D unresolved. The CDR3 spans 14 residues. CDR1 is SEHNR, CDR2 FQNEAQ, per germline (reference sequence). V lost 5 bases, J lost 0 bases, and 11 bases lay in between. CDR3 protein: CASSQKETSYEQYF. In DNA, the CDR3 is TGTGCCAGCAGCCAAAAGGAGACCTCCTACGAGCAGTACTTC.

The chain has TRBV25-1 and TRBJ1-1; D gene uncertain. V shed 2 bases and J shed 7 bases, with 11 bases lying between them. The CDR3 runs to 13 residues. The germline V gene has CDR1 MGHDK and CDR2 SYGVNS. Written as DNA, the CDR3 is TGTGCCAGCAGTGAACTACGGAGGCATGAAGCTTTCTTT. Translating it yields CASSELRRHEAFF.

CDR3 in amino acids: CASSEYSITIGHEQYF. The CDR3 coding sequence is TGTGCCAGCAGTGAATATTCTATCACAATTGGGCACGAGCAGTACTTC. The chain employs TRBV2 and TRBJ2-7; no reliable D call. This CDR3 comprises 16 residues. The V and J ends lost 2 bases and 5 bases respectively, with 19 bases between them. Germline loops: CDR1 SNHLY, CDR2 FYNNEI.

This clonotype was seen more than once but under ten times. CDR3 sequence: CASRLVAEQFF. CDR3 DNA: TGCGCCAGCAGGCTAGTTGCTGAGCAGTTCTTC. V is TRBV5-1 and J is TRBJ2-1; D call uncertain. The CDR3 sequence is 11 residues long. V lost 5 bases to trimming and J lost 9 bases, with 9 bases between them. Germline loops: CDR1 SGHRS, CDR2 YFSETQ.

This chain joins TRBV29-1 and TRBJ2-1, with TRBD2 matching 14 bases. The CDR3 covers 19 residues. With V trimmed by 5 bases and J by 2 bases, 14 bases remained unmatched. CDR1 and CDR2 from the germline V gene are SQVTM and ANQGSEA. CDR3 region: CSVKGLAGGSFKTYNEQFF. The DNA for the CDR3 is TGCAGCGTTAAAGGACTAGCGGGAGGTTCGTTCAAAACCTACAATGAGCAGTTCTTC.

This clonotype has just a few counts. The chain couples TRBV10-3 to TRBJ2-1, with 9 bases identical to TRBD2. Per the germline V gene, CDR1 is ENHRY and CDR2 is SYGVKD. CDR3 length equals 15 residues. The V segment lost 3 bases and the J segment 4 bases; nucleotides outside the gene matches: 4. CDR3 amino acids: CAISDPSGIYNEQFF. The CDR3 nucleotides are TGTGCCATCAGTGATCCTAGCGGGATATACAATGAGCAGTTCTTC.

The V and J genes are TRBV24-1 and TRBJ2-5; D not certain. Germline V gene sequence: CDR1 KGHDR, CDR2 SFDVKD. The ends were cut back, 4 bases at V and 5 bases at J, with 13 bases in the middle. The CDR3 covers 14 residues. DNA of the CDR3: TGTGCCACCAGTGACCAGCAGAGGTCGGAGACCCAGTACTTC. Translation gives CATSDQQRSETQYF.

This clonotype has just a few counts. J is TRBJ2-7 and V is TRBV5-1, with D possibly being TRBD1 (6 bases). The CDR3 covers 14 residues. Germline V gene data show CDR1 as SGHRS and CDR2 as YFSETQ. V shed 2 bases and J shed 2 bases, with 11 bases lying between them. As DNA, the CDR3 is TGCGCCAGCAGCTTATGGTCAGGGGCCTACGAGCAGTACTTC. Amino acids: CASSLWSGAYEQYF.

The chain carries TRBV20-1 and TRBJ2-1; TRBD2 matches 10 bases. The CDR3 is 17 residues long. Germline CDR1 and CDR2: DFQATT and SNEGSKA (reference sequence). Germline trimming cut 0 bases from V and 7 bases from J; bases unmatched to any gene: 12. For the CDR3, the DNA is TGCAGTGCTAGAGATAGGGCTAGCGGGAGCGCCAGGAATGAGCAGTTCTTC. Translated, it gives CSARDRASGSARNEQFF.

This clonotype was detected only a few times. J is TRBJ2-4 and V is TRBV25-1; 8 nucleotides agree with TRBD1. The CDR3 loop spans 16 amino acids. V lost 8 bases to trimming and J lost 7 bases; unmatched junction nucleotides: 16. Germline V gene sequence: CDR1 MGHDK, CDR2 SYGVNS. CDR3 sequence: CASSKTGVFGINIQYF. The CDR3 DNA is TGTGCCAGCTCAAAGACAGGGGTATTTGGAATTAACATTCAGTACTTC.

In this sample, this clonotype turned up many times. The chain recombines TRBV10-3 with TRBJ2-5; D not resolved. Trimming took off 9 bases at V and 1 base at J, with 12 bases between the two ends. CDR1 ENHRY and CDR2 SYGVKD come from the germline V gene. The CDR3 is made up of 13 amino acids. The CDR3 is CAMGFGSQETQYF. In nucleotides, the CDR3 is TGTGCCATGGGGTTCGGATCCCAAGAGACCCAGTACTTC.

The chain couples TRBV5-1 to TRBJ1-5, with D hard to call. Trimming removed 5 bases at V and 10 bases at J, with 10 bases between. Germline V gene lookup returns CDR1 SGHRS and CDR2 YFSETQ. This CDR3 is 11 amino acids long. This chain's CDR3 is CASSKGCPQHF. The DNA of the CDR3 is TGCGCCAGCAGTAAGGGTTGCCCCCAGCATTTT. The full variable domain, with the rest looked up from reference TRBV5-1 and TRBJ1-5, is KAGVTQTPRYLIKTRGQQVTLSCSPISGHRSVSWYQQTPGQGLQFLFEYFSETQRNKGNFPGRFSGRQFSNSRSEMNVSTLELGDSALYLCASSKGCPQHFGDGTRLSIL.

Only a few counts were recorded for this clonotype. J is TRBJ2-2 and V is TRBV5-1; D unclear. Trimming shortened V by 0 bases and J by 4 bases, and 7 bases separated the two germline ends. This CDR3 region has 14 residues. CDR1 SGHRS and CDR2 YFSETQ come from the germline V gene. The CDR3 reads CASSLAARTGELFF. The CDR3 nucleotides read TGCGCCAGCAGCTTGGCAGCGCGCACCGGGGAGCTGTTTTTT.

This clonotype came up a few times. The chain employs TRBV2 and TRBJ2-2; D is undetermined. V shed 7 bases and J shed 3 bases, with 6 bases lying between them. CDR3 length equals 12 residues. Germline CDR1 and CDR2: SNHLY and FYNNEI. This CDR3 reads CASTIYTGELFF. Here the CDR3 DNA reads TGTGCCAGCACCATTTACACCGGGGAGCTGTTTTTT.

The chain has TRBV5-1 and TRBJ1-5; D is unresolved. Per germline, CDR1 SGHRS and CDR2 YFSETQ. This CDR3 spans 12 amino acids. Between the trimmed V and J ends, which lost 3 bases and 5 bases, there was a span of 6 bases. The CDR3 is CASSWTDQPQHF. The CDR3 coding sequence is TGCGCCAGCAGCTGGACGGATCAGCCCCAGCATTTT.

This chain joins TRBV6-5 and TRBJ2-5, with D possibly TRBD2 on 5 matching bases. Per germline, CDR1 MNHEY and CDR2 SVGAGI. The CDR3 covers 15 residues. Trimming left V 0 bases short and J 4 bases short, with 12 bases between. The CDR3 coding sequence is TGTGCCAGCAGTTACTCGATGGGAGTCGGAGAGACCCAGTACTTC. Amino acids: CASSYSMGVGETQYF.

The chain combines TRBV20-1 with TRBJ2-1; 8 bases line up with TRBD2. V dropped 5 bases and J dropped 0; count of bases not matched to a gene: 15. The CDR3 is made up of 18 amino acids. Germline loops: CDR1 DFQATT, CDR2 SNEGSKA (reference sequence). CDR3 in DNA: TGCAGTGCTCCAGGTACTAGCGGCTCGACCTTCTCCTACAATGAGCAGTTCTTC. This codes for CSAPGTSGSTFSYNEQFF.

A word on this clonotype: It is likely a read error, because the conserved phenylalanine at the end of the CDR3 is missing. The genes are TRBV11-1 and TRBJ2-7, with TRBD2 as a possible D gene (5 bases). Trimming took 3 bases from V and 6 from J, leaving 6 bases between them. Germline CDR1 and CDR2: SGHAT and FQDESV (reference sequence). This CDR3 has 11 amino acids. CDR3 in DNA: TGTGCCAGCAGCTTTCGGGGCGAGCAGTACTTA. It specifies CASSFRGEQYL.

This clonotype has more than one count but fewer than ten. V is TRBV2 and J is TRBJ2-7, with 12 bases identical to TRBD2. The ends lost 6 bases at V and 4 bases at J; junction bases unmatched: 16. Germline loops: CDR1 SNHLY, CDR2 FYNNEI. This CDR3 comprises 18 residues. CDR3 sequence reads: CASSRRPQTSGSRYEQYF. For the CDR3, the DNA is TGTGCCAGCAGCAGACGACCTCAGACTAGCGGGAGTAGGTACGAGCAGTACTTC.

The chain combines TRBV24-1 with TRBJ2-1; D may be TRBD2 (6 bases). V dropped 3 bases and J dropped 5 bases, with 13 bases sitting between them. The CDR3 runs to 15 residues. Germline assignment: CDR1 KGHDR and CDR2 SFDVKD. The CDR3 is CATSDHRRGNNEQFF. The DNA for the CDR3 is TGTGCCACCAGTGATCATAGGCGGGGTAACAATGAGCAGTTCTTC.

The V and J genes are TRBV28 and TRBJ2-6; D remains unclear. Germline V gene lookup returns CDR1 MDHEN and CDR2 SYDVKM. V lost 8 bases to trimming and J lost 0 bases, with 8 bases between them. There are 14 residues in the CDR3. CDR3 nucleotide sequence: TGTGCCAGCCACGAGTCCTCTGGGGCCAACGTCCTGACTTTC. Protein sequence: CASHESSGANVLTF.

This clonotype was seen a handful of times. This sequence joins TRBV5-1 and TRBJ2-7; no definite D call. The CDR3 consists of 13 residues. V dropped 3 bases and J dropped 3 bases, with 10 bases sitting between them. Germline loops: CDR1 SGHRS, CDR2 YFSETQ. For the CDR3, the DNA is TGCGCCAGCAGCTACAAGGGAATCTACGAGCAGTACTTC. Protein sequence: CASSYKGIYEQYF.

V and J are TRBV7-8 and TRBJ2-1, with 7 bases aligning to TRBD2. Trimming took 5 bases from V and 1 from J; bases not matched to a gene: 14. The CDR3 sequence is 18 residues long. Germline loops: CDR1 SGHVS, CDR2 FQNEAQ. The CDR3 loop reads CASSKTIAGSPSYNEQFF. CDR3 nucleotides: TGTGCCAGCAGCAAAACTATAGCGGGTTCCCCTTCCTACAATGAGCAGTTCTTC.

CDR3 DNA: TGTGCCAGCAGTTTAGCCACGACAGGGGGCGGTGGCTACACCTTC. Translation: CASSLATTGGGGYTF. The chain has TRBV12-3 or TRBV12-4 and TRBJ1-2, with 10 bases lining up with TRBD1. With 0 bases clipped from V and 7 bases from J, the junction kept 5 bases outside the gene matches. The CDR3 loop spans 15 amino acids.

This chain joins TRBV5-1 and TRBJ2-1; TRBD1 is a possible D gene (6 bases). Germline V gene data show CDR1 as SGHRS and CDR2 as YFSETQ. Trimming removed 7 bases from V and 9 bases from J, with 20 bases in between. This CDR3 contains 14 residues. CDR3 nucleotide sequence: TGCGCCAGCGCGACAGGTATCTCTCTCACTGAGCAGTTCTTC. This gives the protein CASATGISLTEQFF.

The chain links TRBV18 to TRBJ2-4, with D perhaps matching TRBD1 or TRBD2 (5 bases each). The CDR3 is 14 amino acids. V gave up 2 bases and J gave up 8 bases, with 13 bases separating them. The V gene's germline CDR1 is KGHSH and CDR2 LQKENI. The CDR3 DNA reads as TGTGCCAGCTCACCAGGTTCAGGGCGGGACATTCAGTACTTC. It yields the protein CASSPGSGRDIQYF.

A word on this clonotype: This may stem from a read error, because a much larger clone lies one nucleotide away. This chain joins TRBV5-1 and TRBJ2-7, with 9 bases matching TRBD1. The CDR3 is made up of 13 amino acids. Germline lookup yields CDR1 SGHRS and CDR2 YFSETQ. The ends lost 5 bases at V and 4 bases at J; junction bases unmatched: 4. CDR3 sequence (DNA): TGCGCCAGCAGAACCGGGACAGGGTACGAGCAGTACTTC. Translating gives CASRTGTGYEQYF.